Shown below are 13 T cell receptor beta chains from a single sample sequenced in a study of blood T cell repertoires in COVID-19. Some clones are missing from TCRdb's copy, which holds only in-frame ones; the method was immunoSEQ multiplex PCR. Of 80,000 to 100,000 clones listed, approximately 84% were seen once; the top ten hold approximately 4.5%. Sequencing input: peripheral blood. These TCRs come from a man between 60 and 75 years old with acute or convalescent COVID-19.

This chain connects TRBV27 to TRBJ1-6; D is uncertain. Germline lookup yields CDR1 MNHEY and CDR2 SMNVEV (reference sequence). The V end was cut by 4 bases, the J end by 8 bases, with 18 bases between. The CDR3 consists of 16 residues. The CDR3 DNA reads as TGTGCCAGCAGTTCACCCGGGAAAACTAAATATTCACCCCTCCACTTT. Its protein is CASSSPGKTKYSPLHF.

The chain joins TRBV6-1 to TRBJ1-2, with 7 bases lining up with TRBD1. This CDR3 has 15 amino acids. The J segment lost 8 bases and the V segment lost 2 bases, leaving 11 bases of the junction unmatched. CDR1 and CDR2 (germline): MNHNS, SASEGT. CDR3 nucleotides: TGTGCCAGCAGTGAATTGGGACAGAGCCTGGGGGGCTACACCTTC. It specifies CASSELGQSLGGYTF.

This sequence joins TRBV7-3 and TRBJ2-1; 7 nucleotides match TRBD2. Trimming at V came to 2 bases and at J to 0 bases, leaving 4 bases not matched to a gene. The length of the CDR3 is 16 residues. The germline V gene has CDR1 SGHTA and CDR2 FQGTGA. The CDR3 region has the DNA TGTGCCAGCAGCTTAGAATCTAGCGGCTCCTACAATGAGCAGTTCTTC. As protein: CASSLESSGSYNEQFF.

The rearrangement joins TRBV6-2 or TRBV6-3 to TRBJ1-5, with a tentative D call TRBD1 (6 bases). Trimming pared 4 bases from V and 7 bases from J, leaving 26 bases between. Germline CDR1 MNHEY, CDR2 SVGEGT. This CDR3 has 18 residues. Written as DNA, the CDR3 is TGTGCCAGCAGTTGGGGACAATCCGGGGCATACAATGGGCAGCCCCAGCATTTT. This sequence encodes CASSWGQSGAYNGQPQHF.

The rearrangement uses TRBV2 and TRBJ2-1; D is ambiguous. Germline-derived CDR1 and CDR2 are SNHLY and FYNNEI. This CDR3 region has 13 residues. V was cut by 5 bases and J by 6 bases, with 11 bases left in between. The CDR3 sequence is CASSRPPSNEQFF. In DNA form, the CDR3 reads TGTGCCAGCAGTAGGCCCCCTAGCAATGAGCAGTTCTTC.

This chain links TRBV20-1 with TRBJ1-1; D is possibly TRBD1 (5 bases). Per the germline V gene, CDR1 is DFQATT and CDR2 is SNEGSKA (reference sequence). The CDR3 totals 11 residues. CDR3 sequence (DNA): TGCAGGGTTACAGGGAACACTGAAGCTTTCTTT. Amino acids: CRVTGNTEAFF.

The chain combines TRBV4-2 with TRBJ1-1; TRBD1 matches 8 bases. The CDR3 length is 15 residues. Trimming at V came to 2 bases and at J to 5 bases, leaving 7 bases not matched to a gene. Germline V gene data show CDR1 as LGHNA and CDR2 as YNFKEQ. The CDR3 nucleotides read TGTGCCAGCAGCCAAAAGGACAGGGATGTTACTGAAGCTTTCTTT. Translation: CASSQKDRDVTEAFF.

The gene calls are TRBV6-2 or TRBV6-3 and TRBJ2-7, with 7 bases lining up with TRBD2. Unmatched junction bases numbered 6, after V lost 1 base and J lost 3 bases. Per the germline V gene, CDR1 is MNHEY and CDR2 is SVGEGT. The CDR3 is made up of 15 amino acids. The CDR3 coding sequence is TGTGCCAGCAGTTACTGGGAGGGGCTTCTCTACGAGCAGTACTTC. This sequence encodes CASSYWEGLLYEQYF.

This clone was seen just once. This chain connects TRBV6-5 to TRBJ1-5; TRBD1 aligns across 8 bases. The CDR3 covers 14 residues. The trim removed 3 bases at V and 11 bases at J, leaving 9 bases unmatched. Germline V CDR1 and CDR2: MNHEY, SVGAGI. The CDR3 DNA sequence: TGTGCCAGCAGTTATACGGGACAGGCCTCAGCCCAGCATTTT. This translates into CASSYTGQASAQHF.

V gene TRBV7-8 combines with J gene TRBJ1-2; TRBD1 might be the D (5 bases). V dropped 5 bases and J dropped 4 bases, with 14 bases sitting between them. Germline V CDR1 and CDR2: SGHVS, FQNEAQ. The CDR3 has 14 residues. The CDR3 DNA sequence: TGTGCCAGCAGCCCCGACAGATTCCCCTATGGCTACACCTTC. This gives the protein CASSPDRFPYGYTF. Full variable domain (remainder filled in from reference TRBV7-8 and TRBJ1-2): GAGVSQSPRYKVAKRGQDVALRCDPISGHVSLFWYQQALGQGPEFLTYFQNEAQLDKSGLPSDRFFAERPEGSVSTLKIQRTQQEDSAVYLCASSPDRFPYGYTFGSGTRLTVV.

The chain combines TRBV6-2 or TRBV6-3 with TRBJ1-5; 7 nucleotides align to TRBD1. Germline assignment: CDR1 MNHEY and CDR2 SVGEGT. The CDR3 runs 17 residues. V trimming: 0 bases; J trimming: 4 bases; junction bases outside the gene matches: 9. CDR3 nucleotides: TGTGCCAGCAGTTACTCAGAGGGGGCAGGTCGTAATCAGCCCCAGCATTTT. This sequence encodes CASSYSEGAGRNQPQHF.

The V and J genes are TRBV9 and TRBJ2-1; D gene ambiguous. CDR1 is SGDLS, CDR2 YYNGEE, per germline. The CDR3 covers 15 residues. Trimming took 3 bases from V and 1 from J, leaving 11 bases between them. CDR3 nucleotide sequence: TGTGCCAGCAGCGGTGGCGGTAAATCCTACAATGAGCAGTTCTTC. Amino acids: CASSGGGKSYNEQFF.

This chain links TRBV6-5 with TRBJ1-3; tentative D call: TRBD1 (5 bases). This CDR3 is built from 16 residues. Germline V gene sequence: CDR1 MNHEY, CDR2 SVGAGI. Trimming stripped 0 bases from V and 0 bases from J, with 9 bases between. Here the CDR3 reads CASSYSFDSSGNTIYF. CDR3 bases: TGTGCCAGCAGTTACTCCTTTGACAGCTCTGGAAACACCATATATTTT.